This is a list of T cell receptor beta chains from one sample in a study of OX40 agonist ivuxolimab in advanced cancers. Generated by immunoSEQ multiplex PCR, the TCRdb table keeps only in-frame clones and is missing some. The sample holds approximately 84,000 clones; more than 85% are singletons and the top ten take about 1%. Material: CD4+ or CD8+ T cells sorted from blood, obtained in a trial of the OX40 agonist ivuxolimab. The receptor set was obtained from an adult with an advanced solid tumor such as melanoma, head and neck, liver or kidney cancer. Both conserved end residues are trimmed from each CDR3. D genes are given only for firm matches. Size values are once, few and many counts, or a class for expanded clones, and some rows have none.

size: .; D: TRBD2; V: TRBV4-1; J: TRBJ2-1; CDR3: ASSQPTRGGPNEQF
size: .; D: .; V: TRBV6-1; J: TRBJ2-7; CDR3: ASSSFGASNEQY
size: .; D: .; V: TRBV14; J: TRBJ1-1; CDR3: ASSQEGFGQSTEAF
size: once; D: .; V: TRBV7-2; J: TRBJ2-7; CDR3: ASSTHQGGGSYEQY
size: .; D: .; V: TRBV5-1; J: TRBJ2-6; CDR3: ASSLAAQGHSGANVLT
size: .; D: TRBD2; V: TRBV5-1; J: TRBJ2-1; CDR3: ASSLGTRDNEQF
size: .; D: .; V: TRBV7-9; J: TRBJ1-1; CDR3: ASSPRGGNTEAF
size: once; D: .; V: TRBV5-1; J: TRBJ1-2; CDR3: ASSLSREYGYT
size: .; D: .; V: TRBV19; J: TRBJ1-1; CDR3: ASSSQGGRNTEAF
size: .; D: TRBD1; V: TRBV10-3; J: TRBJ2-6; CDR3: AIRDRVGADSGANVLT
size: .; D: .; V: TRBV11-2; J: TRBJ2-5; CDR3: ASSLVAGYSETQY
size: .; D: .; V: TRBV5-1; J: TRBJ2-3; CDR3: ASSRQGDLTDTQY
size: .; D: .; V: TRBV28; J: TRBJ1-2; CDR3: ASSQASGGPNYGYT
size: .; D: TRBD1; V: TRBV4-1; J: TRBJ2-4; CDR3: ASSLGQGDIQY